This T cell receptor beta chain was captured in a study of response to subunit inactivated influenza vaccine. Study-level findings and limits: The authors proposed limited new T cell recruitment per seasonal influenza vaccination.

Germline CDR1 reads SEHNR; CDR2 reads FQNEAQ (reference sequence). Germline trimming cut 5 bases from V and 1 base from J; bases unmatched to any gene: 5. The CDR3 loop spans 16 amino acids. TCRdb processed the RT-PCR reads anew with MiXCR; each CDR3 protein has one entry. The sample has roughly 570,000 distinct CDR3 sequences; 13% are singletons. Concerning this clonotype itself: What it binds is not known.

The source is a man aged 50-60 years who received an inactivated influenza vaccine. Specimen: PBMCs from blood, collected about 40 days after vaccination. The V and J genes are TRBV7-9 and TRBJ2-1; 10 positions match TRBD1. Here the CDR3 DNA reads TGTGCCAGCAGCCCGGGGACAGGGGAATCCTACAATGAGCAGTTCTTC. Translation: CASSPGTGESYNEQFF.